Listed below are T cell receptor beta chains from one sample, sequenced in a study of regulatory T cells in long-lasting Graves disease. TCRdb re-called the multiplex PCR reads through MiXCR, storing one row per CDR3 protein. The sample yields 550,000 or so distinct CDR3 sequences, 12% seen once. These data also formed part of another study, on T cells in Graves' hyperthyroidism and ophthalmopathy.

This specimen consisted of peripheral blood mononuclear cells (PBMCs), obtained at new diagnosis, from a patient treated with antithyroid drugs. The receptors come from a young woman with Graves disease. Both conserved end residues are part of each CDR3. Each record gives: J gene, D gene, V gene, clone size, CDR3 length, CDR3 DNA, CDR3 protein. A D gene is named only where the DNA matches it firmly. Only part of the rows carry a size: once, few, many, or a class if the clone is expanded.

TRBJ1-5 . TRBV28 . 14 TGTGCCAGCAGTCAGGGAGGGGTGGCGCAGCCCCAGCATTTT CASSQGGVAQPQHF
TRBJ2-7 . TRBV2 many 13 TGTGCCAGCAGACCCAGGGGACTGTACGAGCAGTACTTC CASRPRGLYEQYF
TRBJ2-7 TRBD2 TRBV28 . 15 TGTGCCAGCAGTATCAGCGGGAGGACCCCCTACGAGCAGTACTTC CASSISGRTPYEQYF
TRBJ2-7 . TRBV7-2 many 14 TGTGCCAGCAGCTTCGGGGACCCTGGAGGTGAGCAGTACTTC CASSFGDPGGEQYF
TRBJ2-1 . TRBV29-1 . 14 TGCAGCGCTCGAGACAGCAGAGTGCACAATGAGCAGTTCTTC CSARDSRVHNEQFF
TRBJ2-3 . TRBV27 many 18 TGTGCCAGCAGTTTATCCACGGGGGGCCGACTGAACACAGATACGCAGTATTTT CASSLSTGGRLNTDTQYF
TRBJ1-2 . TRBV19 many 14 TGTGCCAGTAAGGGAACAGAAACTAACTATGGCTACACCTTC CASKGTETNYGYTF
TRBJ1-6 . TRBV7-8 many 16 TGTGCCAGCAGCTTCCTAGACCCCAGAAAGGAGAGACCCCTCCACTTT CASSFLDPRKERPLHF
TRBJ2-1 TRBD2 TRBV19 few 17 TGTGCCAGTAGTACGGGACTAGCGGGAGGCGGATACAATGAGCAGTTCTTC CASSTGLAGGGYNEQFF
TRBJ1-4 TRBD1 TRBV27 . 14 TGTGCCAGCAGTTTTGACAGGGTTGGCGAAAAACTGTTTTTT CASSFDRVGEKLFF
TRBJ2-7 . TRBV6-1 many 18 TGTGCCAGCAGCTATGCGCGACTAGGACCAAGGCACTCCTACGAGCAGTACTTC CASSYARLGPRHSYEQYF
TRBJ1-5 . TRBV5-1 many 14 TGTGCCAGCAGCTTAGTGGGAGGCAATCAGCCCCAGCATTTT CASSLVGGNQPQHF
TRBJ2-7 TRBD1 TRBV11-2 . 17 TGTGCCAGCAGCTGGGCCCCGACAGGGGCTGATCGGGGTGAGCAGTACTTC CASSWAPTGADRGEQYF
TRBJ2-7 . TRBV20-1 . 14 TGCAGTGCTAGCCTGGTATATGATGCCTACGAGCAGTACTTC CSASLVYDAYEQYF
TRBJ2-7 . TRBV28 many 12 TGTGCCAGCAGCGAAGTATACTACGAGCAGTACTTC CASSEVYYEQYF
TRBJ2-1 . TRBV30 many 12 TGTGCCTGGAGTGTACGCGGCATTGAGCAGTTCTTC CAWSVRGIEQFF
TRBJ1-6 . TRBV7-9 . 14 TGTGCCAGCAGACTACAAGATTTTCGGTCACCCCTCCACTTT CASRLQDFRSPLHF
TRBJ1-6 . TRBV11-2 many 16 TGTGCCAGCAGGTCGGGCAGGGGACCTCGGATTTCACCCCTCCACTTT CASRSGRGPRISPLHF
TRBJ2-5 . TRBV18 many 14 TGTGCCAGCTCACCCGAGGGTTCCCCAGAGACCCAGTACTTC CASSPEGSPETQYF
TRBJ2-2 TRBD1 TRBV2 once 14 TGTGCCAGCCGGACAGGGGGGGAGACCGGGGAGCTGTTTTTT CASRTGGETGELFF
TRBJ2-1 TRBD2 TRBV28 many 14 TGTGCCAGCACCGGGACTAGCGGGATCCATGAGCAGTTCTTC CASTGTSGIHEQFF
TRBJ1-2 . TRBV7-2 . 15 TGTGCCAGCAGCTCGACGGGACAAAAAAACTATGGCTACACCTTC CASSSTGQKNYGYTF
TRBJ1-2 TRBD1 TRBV30 many 12 TGTGCCTGGGCCGGGACAGGGTATGGCTACACCTTC CAWAGTGYGYTF
TRBJ2-5 . TRBV20-1 few 15 TGCAGTGCTAGAGATGGCAGGGCCGGGGGAGAGACCCAGTACTTC CSARDGRAGGETQYF
TRBJ1-1 TRBD1 TRBV12-3/TRBV12-4 many 11 TGTGCCAGCAGTTTAAGGGACAGAGCTTTCTTT CASSLRDRAFF
TRBJ2-7 . TRBV4-1 few 17 TGCGCCAGCAGCCCCAGACTTACTCCTACGGGTACCTACGAGCAGTACTTC CASSPRLTPTGTYEQYF
TRBJ2-7 . TRBV6-1 many 14 TGTGCCAGCAGTACACCGATTATCTCCTACGAGCAGTACTTC CASSTPIISYEQYF
TRBJ2-1 . TRBV10-2 . 15 TGCGCCAGCAGACGACCGGGACGGGGTTCCAATGAGCAGTTCTTC CASRRPGRGSNEQFF
TRBJ1-5 TRBD1 TRBV7-8 many 13 TGTGCCAGCAGCGTACAGGGGAGTCAGCCCCAGCATTTT CASSVQGSQPQHF
TRBJ2-2 TRBD2 TRBV20-1 many 15 TGCAGTGCTCTACTTAGCGGGAGTCGAACCGGGGAGCTGTTTTTT CSALLSGSRTGELFF
TRBJ2-1 TRBD2 TRBV30 many 15 TGTGCCTGGGGCAGCGGACTAGCGAACTACAATGAGCAGTTCTTC CAWGSGLANYNEQFF
TRBJ2-1 TRBD2 TRBV30 many 13 TGTGCCTTGGGACTAGCGGTCTACAATGAGCAGTTCTTC CALGLAVYNEQFF
TRBJ2-7 . TRBV6-1 many 13 TGTGCCAGCAGTGTTGAGAGCTCCTACGAGCAGTACTTC CASSVESSYEQYF
TRBJ2-2 TRBD2 TRBV6-2/TRBV6-3 many 16 TGTGCCAGCAGTTCCCTAGCGGGAGGCGGAACCGGGGAGCTGTTTTTT CASSSLAGGGTGELFF
TRBJ2-7 TRBD1 TRBV20-1 . 13 TGCAGTGCTAGAGGGACAGGGGGGGTGGAGCAGTACTTC CSARGTGGVEQYF
TRBJ1-3 . TRBV7-9 many 13 TGTGCCAGCAGCTGGACTGCTGGAAACACCATATATTTT CASSWTAGNTIYF
TRBJ2-1 TRBD1 TRBV2 many 15 TGTGCCAGCAGTCTAACAGGGGTAGGGTACAATGAGCAGTTCTTC CASSLTGVGYNEQFF
TRBJ2-4 . TRBV20-1 . 14 TGCAGTGCTAGAGATGGGGGGTTTGGGAACATTCAGTACTTC CSARDGGFGNIQYF
TRBJ1-5 . TRBV7-2 many 17 TGTGCCAGCAGCTTAGATAGGACACGATATAGCAATCAGCCCCAGCATTTT CASSLDRTRYSNQPQHF
TRBJ1-2 TRBD1 TRBV6-5 many 15 TGTGCCAGCAGTTACTCGGGACAGGGGGACTATGGCTACACCTTC CASSYSGQGDYGYTF
TRBJ1-1 . TRBV6-5 . 15 TGTGCCAGCAGTTACGGACCTCCCGCAGACACTGAAGCTTTCTTT CASSYGPPADTEAFF
TRBJ2-7 TRBD1 TRBV10-3 many 13 TGTGCCATCAAGACAGACAGGGGGCTCGAGCAGTACTTC CAIKTDRGLEQYF
TRBJ2-7 . TRBV18 many 15 TGTGCCAGCTCACCGGCCAGGGCGGAATCCTACGAGCAGTACTTC CASSPARAESYEQYF
TRBJ2-1 TRBD2 TRBV27 many 17 TGTGCCAGCAGTACCCGGACTAGCGGAGTTCTTTACAATGAGCAGTTCTTC CASSTRTSGVLYNEQFF
TRBJ2-1 . TRBV27 many 15 TGTGCCAGCAGTTTCTCCGCCCTCAAAGGCAATGAGCAGTTCTTC CASSFSALKGNEQFF
TRBJ1-2 . TRBV19 many 17 TGTGCCAGTAGTCCAATACCCCTTAGGGCGAGACTCTATGGCTACACCTTC CASSPIPLRARLYGYTF
TRBJ1-4 . TRBV7-9 . 15 TGTGCCAGCAGCTTAGTGACTCAAACTAATGAAAAACTGTTTTTT CASSLVTQTNEKLFF
TRBJ2-7 TRBD2 TRBV18 many 14 TGTGCCAGCTCAACTAGCGGGGGGGCCTACGAGCAGTACTTC CASSTSGGAYEQYF
TRBJ1-3 . TRBV20-1 many 15 TGCAGTGCTAGAGATCACCGGGGTACTGGAAACACCATATATTTT CSARDHRGTGNTIYF
TRBJ1-5 . TRBV7-8 . 15 TGTGCCAGCAGCTTAAAGACGGATAGCAATCAGCCCCAGCATTTT CASSLKTDSNQPQHF
TRBJ2-3 . TRBV7-3 many 16 TGTGCCAGCAGCCCTGGACGCTCTGGGGGGTCAGATACGCAGTATTTT CASSPGRSGGSDTQYF
TRBJ1-1 . TRBV7-2 many 15 TGTGCCAGCAGCTTAGCGGGTGGGCAGAACACTGAAGCTTTCTTT CASSLAGGQNTEAFF
TRBJ2-3 . TRBV7-2 few 12 TGTGCCAGCAGCCTTGACAGACGGACGCAGTATTTT CASSLDRRTQYF
TRBJ1-5 TRBD1 TRBV6-2/TRBV6-3 few 14 TGTGCCAGCAGGGACAGGGGCAATGTACAGCCCCAGCATTTT CASRDRGNVQPQHF